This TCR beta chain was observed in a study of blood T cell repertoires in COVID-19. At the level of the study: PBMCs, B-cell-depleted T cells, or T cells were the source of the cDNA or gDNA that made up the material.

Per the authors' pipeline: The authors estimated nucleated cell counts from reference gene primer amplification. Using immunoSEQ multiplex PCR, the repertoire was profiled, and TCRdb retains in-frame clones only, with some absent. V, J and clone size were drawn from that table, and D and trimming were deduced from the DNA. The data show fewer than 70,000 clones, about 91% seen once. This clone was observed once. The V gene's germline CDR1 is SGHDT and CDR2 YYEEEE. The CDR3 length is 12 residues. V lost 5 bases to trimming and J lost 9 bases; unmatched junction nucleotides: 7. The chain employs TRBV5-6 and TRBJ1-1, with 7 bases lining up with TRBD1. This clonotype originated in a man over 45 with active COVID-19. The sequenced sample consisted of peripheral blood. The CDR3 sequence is CASRAGQQKAFF. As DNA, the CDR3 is TGTGCCAGCAGGGCGGGACAGCAAAAAGCTTTCTTT.